The sequence of this T cell receptor beta chain was determined in a study of blood T cell repertoires in COVID-19. Background on the study: The analysed material was cDNA or gDNA that came from T cells, B-cell-depleted T cells, or PBMCs.

Sequencing used immunoSEQ multiplex PCR; TCRdb keeps in-frame clones, though not all of them. The data show approximately 140,000 clones, around 86% seen once. CDR3 length equals 15 residues. CDR1 SGHRS and CDR2 YFSETQ come from the germline V gene. Deletions cut 4 bases from V and 1 base from J, with 14 bases between. Sequencing was done on a sample of peripheral blood. This receptor was identified in a man between 65 and 85 years old with acute or convalescent COVID-19. This chain connects TRBV5-1 to TRBJ1-1; weak D call: TRBD1 (6 bases). This CDR3 reads CASSPREGGNTEAFF. The CDR3 bases are TGCGCCAGCAGCCCCAGGGAGGGGGGGAACACTGAAGCTTTCTTT.